What follows are 20 T cell receptor beta chains derived from one specimen sequenced in a study of cytomegalovirus exposure and HLA in healthy donors. Both 60 Vbeta primers and 13 Jbeta primers went into the PCR. Profiling relied on immunoSEQ multiplex PCR, and the TCRdb table lists in-frame clones only, not all of them. The profile covers more than 85,000 clones, with less than 85% appearing a single time and over 8% taken by the ten largest. The sequencing sample was made of PBMCs. These receptors were collected from a middle-aged man in good health and CMV-seropositive.

V gene TRBV7-3 combines with J gene TRBJ2-3; D not resolved. The V and J ends lost 2 bases and 2 bases respectively, with 5 bases between them. The CDR3 length is 13 residues. Germline CDR1 and CDR2: SGHTA and FQGTGA. The CDR3 loop reads CASSLQNTDTQYF. Here the CDR3 DNA reads TGTGCCAGCAGCTTACAGAACACAGATACGCAGTATTTT.

The V gene is TRBV4-3, the J gene TRBJ2-4; 11 nucleotides line up with TRBD2. Germline assignment: CDR1 LGHNA and CDR2 YSLEER. The CDR3 runs 18 residues. V trimming: 2 bases; J trimming: 7 bases; junction bases outside the gene matches: 13. DNA of the CDR3: TGCGCCAGCAGCCAACTGGCTCTAGCGGGAGGTACTGGGAACATTCAGTACTTC. Translating it yields CASSQLALAGGTGNIQYF.

This clone was seen a single time. V is TRBV4-1 and J is TRBJ1-6; D is unresolved. Per germline, CDR1 MGHRA and CDR2 YSYEKL. Trimming removed 1 base from V and 7 bases from J, with 5 bases in between. This CDR3 has 13 amino acids. CDR3 residues: CASSQVRNSPLHF. CDR3 DNA: TGCGCCAGCAGCCAAGTCCGGAATTCACCCCTCCACTTT.

V usage is TRBV18 and J usage is TRBJ2-7, with D perhaps TRBD1 (5 bases). The CDR3 length is 17 residues. V lost 1 base and J 2 bases, leaving 18 bases between the germline ends. Germline V gives CDR1 KGHSH, CDR2 LQKENI. The CDR3 coding sequence is TGTGCCAGCTCACCACTCCAGGGTGGTAGTTACCCCTACGAGCAGTACTTC. Translation gives CASSPLQGGSYPYEQYF.

For the CDR3, the DNA is TGTGCCAGCAGCCAAGGGACAGGGGAATTGGGGCAGTACTTC. Translating it yields CASSQGTGELGQYF. V usage is TRBV28 and J usage is TRBJ2-7; 10 bases are shared with TRBD1. The CDR3 consists of 14 residues. The germline V gene encodes CDR1 MDHEN and CDR2 SYDVKM. Unmatched junction bases numbered 11, after V lost 6 bases and J lost 9 bases. The whole variable domain, remainder taken from reference TRBV28 and TRBJ2-7, is DVKVTQSSRYLVKRTGEKVFLECVQDMDHENMFWYRQDPGLGLRLIYFSYDVKMKEKGDIPEGYSVSREKKERFSLILESASTNQTSMYLCASSQGTGELGQYFGPGTRLTVT.

The chain couples TRBV4-1 to TRBJ2-7; 7 nucleotides line up with TRBD2. Germline V gene sequence: CDR1 MGHRA, CDR2 YSYEKL. V dropped 1 base and J dropped 2; count of bases not matched to a gene: 8. The CDR3 consists of 16 residues. The CDR3 DNA reads as TGCGCCAGCAGCCAAGGGTTCCTAGCGGTAACCTACGAGCAGTACTTC. Translated: CASSQGFLAVTYEQYF.

J is TRBJ1-4 and V is TRBV7-2, with D perhaps matching TRBD1 (6 bases). This CDR3 has 16 residues. V lost 4 bases to trimming and J lost 5 bases, with 17 bases between them. In germline, CDR1 is SGHTA, CDR2 FQGNSA. The CDR3 DNA sequence: TGTGCCAGCAGCTACACCACAGGGACCCCAAATGAAAAACTGTTTTTT. Residues: CASSYTTGTPNEKLFF.

The chain combines TRBV19 with TRBJ2-1; D is possibly TRBD1 (6 bases). In germline, CDR1 is LNHDA, CDR2 SQIVND (reference sequence). CDR3 length: 15 amino acids. Trimming took off 4 bases at V and 9 bases at J, with 19 bases between the two ends. The chain's CDR3 is CASSTRTGVRGEQFF. As DNA, the CDR3 is TGTGCCAGTAGTACCCGGACCGGGGTCAGGGGTGAGCAGTTCTTC.

V is TRBV29-1 and J is TRBJ1-2, with 7 bases identical to TRBD1. Germline CDR1 and CDR2: SQVTM and ANQGSEA. The CDR3 has 13 residues. Unmatched junction bases numbered 9, after V lost 5 bases and J lost 6 bases. As DNA, the CDR3 is TGCAGCGTTCATCCCGGGACAGTCCATGGCTACACCTTC. Translated, it gives CSVHPGTVHGYTF.

The rearrangement uses TRBV27 and TRBJ1-5, with D maybe TRBD1 (5 bases). CDR1 is MNHEY and CDR2 is SMNVEV in the germline V gene (reference sequence). Trimming removed 7 bases at V and 10 bases at J, with 23 bases between. This CDR3 contains 15 residues. CDR3 in amino acids: CASTPGWGRVGPQHF. In DNA, the CDR3 is TGTGCCAGCACCCCCGGTTGGGGCCGGGTGGGTCCCCAGCATTTT.

This clone showed up just once. The V and J genes are TRBV10-1 and TRBJ2-3; D possibly corresponds to TRBD2 (6 bases). CDR3 length: 14 residues. Trimming left V 3 bases short and J 10 bases short, with 17 bases between. CDR1 and CDR2 (germline): WNHNN, SYGVQD (reference sequence). The CDR3 DNA sequence: TGCGCCAGCAGTGATCAGCGGGCGAGGCGTTCGCAGTATTTT. Protein product: CASSDQRARRSQYF.

The rearrangement joins TRBV9 to TRBJ1-2, with 7 bases lining up with TRBD1. J lost 0 bases, V lost 4 bases, and 12 bases had no gene match. The CDR3 totals 17 residues. Germline V lookup: CDR1 SGDLS, CDR2 YYNGEE. The CDR3 is CASSLGDSSSTNYGYTF. CDR3 nucleotides: TGTGCCAGCAGCCTAGGGGACAGTTCCTCTACTAACTATGGCTACACCTTC.

The chain has TRBV19 and TRBJ1-1; possibly TRBD1 for D (5 bases). CDR1 LNHDA and CDR2 SQIVND come from the germline V gene (reference sequence). The V end was cut by 1 base, the J end by 1 base, with 10 bases between. The CDR3 extends over 15 amino acids. The CDR3 spells CASSIGDRWNTEAFF. In DNA form, the CDR3 reads TGTGCCAGTAGTATAGGTGACAGATGGAACACTGAAGCTTTCTTT.

The CDR3 region is CASSGGSGTGELFF. CDR3 DNA: TGCGCCAGCAGTGGCGGTAGTGGGACCGGGGAGCTGTTTTTT. V is TRBV10-1 and J is TRBJ2-2; D unresolved. Germline-derived CDR1 and CDR2 are WNHNN and SYGVQD (reference sequence). V shed 4 bases and J shed 5 bases, with 11 bases lying between them. The CDR3 covers 14 residues.

J is TRBJ2-7 and V is TRBV27; 7 nucleotides align to TRBD2. Germline CDR1 MNHEY, CDR2 SMNVEV (reference sequence). The CDR3 runs to 12 residues. The V gene end was trimmed by 8 bases and the J gene end by 6 bases; junction bases not matched to a gene: 7. The CDR3 protein is CASGGDSVEQYF. CDR3 nucleotides: TGTGCCAGCGGGGGGGATTCCGTCGAGCAGTACTTC.

The J gene is TRBJ2-2, the V gene TRBV7-9; TRBD2 matches at 10 bases. The CDR3 sequence is 18 residues long. With V trimmed by 5 bases and J by 2 bases, 11 bases remained unmatched. Germline CDR1 and CDR2: SEHNR and FQNEAQ (reference sequence). CDR3 residues: CASSQVLAGAFNTGELFF. The CDR3 nucleotides read TGTGCCAGCAGCCAAGTCCTAGCGGGGGCCTTCAACACCGGGGAGCTGTTTTTT.

V usage is TRBV7-3 and J usage is TRBJ2-1; 9 bases map to TRBD2. With V trimmed by 5 bases and J by 9 bases, 17 bases remained unmatched. The germline gives CDR1 SGHTA, CDR2 FQGTGA. This CDR3 is built from 17 residues. In DNA form, the CDR3 reads TGTGCCAGCAGCCCCCGGGCTAGGCGGGAGGGCCAGGGTGAGCAGTTCTTC. Translating it yields CASSPRARREGQGEQFF.

In this sample, this clone turned up a few times. The chain employs TRBV6-6 and TRBJ1-2; 9 bases fit TRBD1. The CDR3 extends over 12 amino acids. CDR1 MNHNY and CDR2 SVGAGI come from the germline V gene (reference sequence). V lost 6 bases to trimming and J lost 6 bases; unmatched junction nucleotides: 2. CDR3 region: CASSTGGDGYTF. The CDR3 DNA reads TGTGCCAGCAGCACAGGGGGCGATGGCTACACCTTC.

The V call is TRBV7-3, the J call TRBJ2-3; 8 nucleotides match TRBD2. The junction had 3 bases not matched to a gene; V was cut back by 5 bases and J by 2 bases. This CDR3 contains 14 residues. Germline V CDR1 and CDR2: SGHTA, FQGTGA. The CDR3 protein is CASSVSGATDTQYF. Written as DNA, the CDR3 is TGTGCCAGCAGCGTTAGCGGGGCCACAGATACGCAGTATTTT.

This sequence joins TRBV5-6 and TRBJ2-7, with D possibly being TRBD2 (5 bases). This CDR3 comprises 16 residues. From germline, CDR1 is SGHDT and CDR2 YYEEEE. Trimming cost V 4 bases and J 0 bases, with 17 bases left between them. The CDR3 DNA sequence: TGTGCCAGCAGCCCGGGATTTGACCTGAGCTCCTACGAGCAGTACTTC. The encoded protein is CASSPGFDLSSYEQYF. Full variable domain (rest looked up from reference TRBV5-6 and TRBJ2-7): DAGVTQSPTHLIKTRGQQVTLRCSPKSGHDTVSWYQQALGQGPQFIFQYYEEEERQRGNFPDRFSGHQFPNYSSELNVNALLLGDSALYLCASSPGFDLSSYEQYFGPGTRLTVT.